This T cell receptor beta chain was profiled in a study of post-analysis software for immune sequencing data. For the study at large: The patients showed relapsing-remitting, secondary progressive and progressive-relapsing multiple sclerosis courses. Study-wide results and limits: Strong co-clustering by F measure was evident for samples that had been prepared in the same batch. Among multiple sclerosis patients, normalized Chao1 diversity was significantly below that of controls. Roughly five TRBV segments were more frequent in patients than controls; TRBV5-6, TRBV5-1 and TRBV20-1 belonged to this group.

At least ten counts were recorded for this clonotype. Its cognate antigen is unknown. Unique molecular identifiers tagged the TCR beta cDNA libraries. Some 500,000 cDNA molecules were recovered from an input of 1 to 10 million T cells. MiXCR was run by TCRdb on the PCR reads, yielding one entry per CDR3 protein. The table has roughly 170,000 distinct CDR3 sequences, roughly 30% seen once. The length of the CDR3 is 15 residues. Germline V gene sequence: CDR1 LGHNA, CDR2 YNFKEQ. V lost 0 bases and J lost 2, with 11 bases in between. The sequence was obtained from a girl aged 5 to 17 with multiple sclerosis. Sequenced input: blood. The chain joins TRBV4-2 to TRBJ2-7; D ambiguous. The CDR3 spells CASSQEVNGAYEQYF. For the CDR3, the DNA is TGTGCCAGCAGCCAAGAAGTAAACGGAGCCTACGAGCAGTACTTC.